The next 15 T cell receptor beta chains were all read from a single sample in a study of T cells in localized non-small cell lung cancer. The repertoire was sequenced with immunoSEQ multiplex PCR; TCRdb's copy has only in-frame clones and lacks some. The table records approximately 22,000 clones, roughly nine tenths of them present only once. Here the sequenced sample was PBMCs, taken before any cancer treatment. Every receptor here comes from a man aged 35 to 69 with stage II squamous cell lung carcinoma.

V and J are TRBV28 and TRBJ2-3; D possibly corresponds to TRBD2 (6 bases). Germline lookup yields CDR1 MDHEN and CDR2 SYDVKM. The CDR3 spans 17 residues. The V gene lost 8 bases and the J gene lost 2 bases, with 23 bases spanning the gap. In DNA form, the CDR3 reads TGTGCCAGCGCGGGACTGGATAGGGACCCCATCACAGATACGCAGTATTTT. Its translation is CASAGLDRDPITDTQYF.

The chain has TRBV7-3 and TRBJ2-7, with 9 bases fitting TRBD2. CDR1 is SGHTA and CDR2 is FQGTGA in the germline V gene. This CDR3 is 14 amino acids long. With V trimmed by 3 bases and J by 3 bases, 3 bases remained unmatched. CDR3 sequence (DNA): TGTGCCAGCAGCTTGGAACTAGCGGGCTACGAGCAGTACTTC. Protein: CASSLELAGYEQYF.

The rearrangement joins TRBV10-3 to TRBJ2-7; either TRBD1 or TRBD2 may fit D (5 bases each). The germline CDR1 and CDR2 sequences are ENHRY and SYGVKD. CDR3 length equals 13 residues. The CDR3 is CATRDGGSYEQYF. The DNA for the CDR3 is TGTGCTACTAGGGACGGTGGATCCTACGAGCAGTACTTC.

This clone was seen only once. The chain links TRBV19 to TRBJ2-1; 7 bases agree with TRBD1. Germline CDR1 reads LNHDA; CDR2 reads SQIVND (reference sequence). V lost 1 base to trimming and J lost 2 bases; unmatched junction nucleotides: 11. The CDR3 length is 18 residues. The CDR3 region has the DNA TGTGCCAGTAGTATAGGGTCCCCAACAGGGGTAGCCTACAATGAGCAGTTCTTC. Translating gives CASSIGSPTGVAYNEQFF.

The chain has TRBV5-1 and TRBJ2-5; possible D gene TRBD1, 6 bases. V was shortened by 0 bases and J by 4 bases, with 10 bases between the two germline ends. The CDR3 covers 14 residues. Per the germline V gene, CDR1 is SGHRS and CDR2 is YFSETQ. CDR3 bases: TGCGCCAGCAGCTTGGGCAGGGGTGCAGAGACCCAGTACTTC. Translation gives CASSLGRGAETQYF.

The V gene is TRBV4-3, the J gene TRBJ1-2; D possibly corresponds to TRBD1 (5 bases). Germline V gives CDR1 LGHNA, CDR2 YSLEER. The CDR3 is made up of 17 amino acids. V lost 0 bases to trimming and J lost 3 bases, with 17 bases between them. In nucleotides, the CDR3 is TGCGCCAGCAGCCAAGACGCCCTCGGGACTCAATACTATGGCTACACCTTC. The encoded protein is CASSQDALGTQYYGYTF.

This chain joins TRBV20-1 and TRBJ1-2; TRBD1 matches at 7 bases. Germline-derived CDR1 and CDR2 are DFQATT and SNEGSKA (reference sequence). The CDR3 loop spans 11 amino acids. CDR3 coding DNA: TGCAGAGCGGGGTCAGGGGGTGGCTACACCTTC. Encoded protein: CRAGSGGGYTF.

CDR3 residues: CASSPLAQSYNEQFF. In DNA form, the CDR3 reads TGTGCCAGCAGCCCCCTAGCGCAGTCCTACAATGAGCAGTTCTTC. The V and J genes are TRBV7-3 and TRBJ2-1; tentatively, D is TRBD2 (6 bases). The CDR3 contains 15 residues. The germline V and J ends were trimmed by 5 bases and 1 base, with 12 bases remaining between them. Germline V gene sequence: CDR1 SGHTA, CDR2 FQGTGA.

V usage is TRBV18 and J usage is TRBJ2-7; 9 bases agree with TRBD1. Germline trimming cut 5 bases from V and 1 base from J; bases unmatched to any gene: 6. Germline V lookup: CDR1 KGHSH, CDR2 LQKENI. This CDR3 is built from 15 residues. CDR3 bases: TGTGCCAGCTCATCTCCGGGACAGGGTTCCTACGAGCAGTACTTC. This codes for CASSSPGQGSYEQYF. The entire variable domain, with the rest obtained from reference TRBV18 and TRBJ2-7, is as follows: NAGVMQNPRHLVRRRGQEARLRCSPMKGHSHVYWYRQLPEEGLKFMVYLQKENIIDESGMPKERFSAEFPKEGPSILRIQQVVRGDSAAYFCASSSPGQGSYEQYFGPGTRLTVT.

J is TRBJ2-2 and V is TRBV29-1; maybe TRBD1 (6 bases). The germline gives CDR1 SQVTM, CDR2 ANQGSEA. Trimming took off 6 bases at V and 3 bases at J, with 14 bases between the two ends. This CDR3 has 14 residues. This CDR3 is CSVLTGWDTGELFF. The CDR3 DNA reads as TGCAGCGTCTTGACAGGTTGGGACACCGGGGAGCTGTTTTTT.

The genes are TRBV27 and TRBJ1-2; weak D call: TRBD1 (5 bases). This CDR3 is built from 14 residues. V lost 3 bases and J 6 bases, leaving 14 bases between the germline ends. Looked up from germline, CDR1 is MNHEY and CDR2 is SMNVEV (reference sequence). The CDR3 sequence is CASSFSGRGDGYTF. The CDR3, as DNA: TGTGCCAGCAGTTTCTCGGGACGGGGAGATGGCTACACCTTC.

The chain recombines TRBV28 with TRBJ2-5; 10 bases agree with TRBD2. Germline CDR1 is MDHEN and CDR2 is SYDVKM. Germline trimming cut 5 bases from V and 0 bases from J; bases unmatched to any gene: 3. The CDR3 covers 15 residues. The CDR3 DNA reads TGTGCCAGCAGTCAGAGCGGGGGGGACCAAGAGACCCAGTACTTC. Amino acid sequence: CASSQSGGDQETQYF.

J is TRBJ2-7 and V is TRBV5-1; weak D call: TRBD2 (6 bases). Trimming removed 0 bases at V and 5 bases at J, with 15 bases between. The CDR3 spans 15 residues. Germline CDR1 SGHRS, CDR2 YFSETQ. The CDR3 region has the DNA TGCGCCAGCAGCTTGGTAGGAGGGCCGGGCGACGAGCAGTACTTC. Translated, it gives CASSLVGGPGDEQYF.

The rearrangement uses TRBV6-5 and TRBJ1-1; no reliable D call. The germline CDR1 and CDR2 sequences are MNHEY and SVGAGI. Trimming removed 10 bases from V and 5 bases from J, with 8 bases in between. The CDR3 covers 10 residues. The CDR3 DNA follows: TGTGCCATTTCAGTGACTGAAGCTTTCTTT. Translating gives CAISVTEAFF.

This clone was counted once. The chain recombines TRBV5-1 with TRBJ1-6; TRBD1 matches 7 bases. Trimming at V came to 4 bases and at J to 7 bases, leaving 8 bases not matched to a gene. Germline V gene data show CDR1 as SGHRS and CDR2 as YFSETQ. The CDR3 length is 15 residues. The CDR3 loop is CASSPGGTENSPLHF. CDR3 DNA sequence: TGCGCCAGCAGCCCGGGAGGGACAGAGAATTCACCCCTCCACTTT.